These 22 T cell receptor beta chains came from one sample sequenced in a study of chemoradiotherapy in HPV16-positive cancers. The assay was immunoSEQ multiplex PCR, and TCRdb's table has in-frame clones only and misses some. The sample has more than 10,000 clones, 70% to 80% seen once. This sample was gathered from a patient who underwent chemoradiotherapy. The receptors derive from a human donor with HPV-associated anogenital cancer.

The rearrangement joins TRBV5-4 to TRBJ2-1, with TRBD2 matching 7 bases. CDR1 is SGHNT and CDR2 is YYREEE in the germline V gene (reference sequence). V trimming: 2 bases; J trimming: 1 base; junction bases outside the gene matches: 6. There are 16 residues in the CDR3. The chain's CDR3 is CASSLPGGESYNEQFF. The CDR3 region has the DNA TGTGCCAGCAGCTTACCGGGGGGAGAGTCCTACAATGAGCAGTTCTTC.

This sequence joins TRBV19 and TRBJ1-2; 8 bases match TRBD1. Germline trimming cut 3 bases from V and 7 bases from J; bases unmatched to any gene: 7. There are 14 residues in the CDR3. Germline lookup yields CDR1 LNHDA and CDR2 SQIVND (reference sequence). CDR3 in amino acids: CASSIGQGASGYTF. In nucleotides, the CDR3 is TGTGCCAGTAGTATTGGGCAGGGGGCTAGTGGCTACACCTTC. The whole variable domain, remainder taken from reference TRBV19 and TRBJ1-2, is DGGITQSPKYLFRKEGQNVTLSCEQNLNHDAMYWYRQDPGQGLRLIYYSQIVNDFQKGDIAEGYSVSREKKESFPLTVTSAQKNPTAFYLCASSIGQGASGYTFGSGTRLTVV.

A few counts support this clone. This sequence joins TRBV6-1 and TRBJ1-2; 8 bases align to TRBD1. The V and J ends lost 4 bases and 5 bases, in that order; junction bases with no gene match: 6. Germline V CDR1 and CDR2: MNHNS, SASEGT. The CDR3 covers 14 residues. The CDR3 spells CASSARGQGYGYTF. The CDR3 DNA reads as TGTGCCAGCAGTGCGCGAGGACAGGGATATGGCTACACCTTC.

The chain links TRBV15 to TRBJ2-2; D remains ambiguous. V shed 5 bases and J shed 4 bases, with 17 bases lying between them. CDR1 is LNHNV and CDR2 is YYDKDF in the germline V gene (reference sequence). The CDR3 loop spans 16 amino acids. CDR3 DNA sequence: TGTGCCACCAGCCAGGCCGTGGGAAGGGTCACCGGGGAGCTGTTTTTT. This gives the protein CATSQAVGRVTGELFF.

This clone was counted once. The chain combines TRBV7-3 with TRBJ2-7, with D perhaps TRBD2 (5 bases). The CDR3 sequence is 15 residues long. Germline V gives CDR1 SGHTA, CDR2 FQGTGA. Between the trimmed V and J ends, which lost 2 bases and 1 base, there was a span of 12 bases. DNA of the CDR3: TGTGCCAGCAGCTTATATGCGGGCAGATCCTACGAGCAGTACTTC. Translated: CASSLYAGRSYEQYF.

The chain has TRBV13 and TRBJ2-7; 7 bases match TRBD1. There are 16 residues in the CDR3. Germline CDR1 reads PRHDT; CDR2 reads FYEKMQ (reference sequence). Trimming took 3 bases from V and 2 from J; bases not matched to a gene: 10. The CDR3 loop reads CASSLGQGQPAYEQYF. The CDR3 DNA is TGTGCCAGCAGCTTGGGCCAGGGACAGCCGGCCTACGAGCAGTACTTC.

The rearrangement joins TRBV7-2 to TRBJ1-2; possibly TRBD1 for D (5 bases). V lost 3 bases and J 0 bases, leaving 8 bases between the germline ends. This CDR3 is built from 14 residues. Per the germline V gene, CDR1 is SGHTA and CDR2 is FQGNSA. CDR3 residues: CASSFRATNYGYTF. CDR3 DNA sequence: TGTGCCAGCAGCTTCAGGGCTACTAACTATGGCTACACCTTC.

The chain uses TRBV7-2 and TRBJ2-3; no clear D gene. The V gene's germline CDR1 is SGHTA and CDR2 FQGNSA. Between the trimmed V and J ends, which lost 4 bases and 2 bases, there was a span of 7 bases. The CDR3 covers 13 residues. CDR3 in DNA: TGTGCCAGCAGCTGGGGAACCACAGATACGCAGTATTTT. Protein sequence: CASSWGTTDTQYF.

The chain joins TRBV5-1 to TRBJ2-2; D uncertain. Per the germline V gene, CDR1 is SGHRS and CDR2 is YFSETQ. CDR3 length equals 12 residues. V was pared by 0 bases and J by 7 bases, with 4 bases between. The CDR3 loop is CASSLVIGELFF. The CDR3 coding sequence is TGCGCCAGCAGCTTGGTTATCGGGGAGCTGTTTTTT.

The rearrangement uses TRBV29-1 and TRBJ2-3; D is ambiguous. This CDR3 has 12 residues. V lost 5 bases and J 6 bases, leaving 12 bases between the germline ends. The V gene's germline CDR1 is SQVTM and CDR2 ANQGSEA. In DNA form, the CDR3 reads TGCAGCGTTAGTACCCCCGTGGATACGCAGTATTTT. Amino acid sequence: CSVSTPVDTQYF.

This clone was counted a single time. This chain joins TRBV6-1 and TRBJ1-4; possible D gene TRBD1, 6 bases. The germline CDR1 and CDR2 sequences are MNHNS and SASEGT. This CDR3 contains 15 residues. V was pared by 3 bases and J by 10 bases, with 18 bases between. Written as DNA, the CDR3 is TGTGCCAGCAGTGACGATGAGGGGGGCGCGGCAAAACTGTTTTTT. Translated, it gives CASSDDEGGAAKLFF.

The rearrangement joins TRBV11-3 to TRBJ2-7; tentative D call: TRBD1 (6 bases). CDR3 length equals 14 residues. The V and J ends lost 5 bases and 2 bases respectively, with 13 bases between them. Germline loops: CDR1 SGHNT, CDR2 YENEEA. CDR3 in DNA: TGTGCCAGCAGCCGACAGGCGCCCCCCTACGAGCAGTACTTC. As protein: CASSRQAPPYEQYF.

The chain links TRBV5-1 to TRBJ1-1; no firm D call. Deletions cut 0 bases from V and 1 base from J, with 7 bases between. The CDR3 is 14 residues long. The germline V gene encodes CDR1 SGHRS and CDR2 YFSETQ. Here the CDR3 DNA reads TGCGCCAGCAGCTTGGACCACGGGAACACTGAAGCTTTCTTT. It encodes CASSLDHGNTEAFF.

This chain joins TRBV5-6 and TRBJ2-7; either TRBD1 or TRBD2 may supply D (6 bases each). Germline V lookup: CDR1 SGHDT, CDR2 YYEEEE. Trimming shortened V by 4 bases and J by 0 bases, and 11 bases separated the two germline ends. The CDR3 consists of 14 residues. The CDR3 protein is CASSESGASYEQYF. The CDR3 DNA follows: TGTGCCAGCAGCGAGTCGGGGGCCTCCTACGAGCAGTACTTC.

This clone was seen once. This chain connects TRBV7-2 to TRBJ1-2; 8 bases are a match to TRBD1. After removal of 5 bases from V and 2 bases from J, the junction contained 7 bases not matched to a gene. This CDR3 region has 15 residues. Germline-derived CDR1 and CDR2 are SGHTA and FQGNSA. The CDR3 here is CASSVGQVRNYGYTF. The CDR3 DNA reads as TGTGCCAGCAGCGTGGGACAGGTCAGAAACTATGGCTACACCTTC.

A few counts support this clone. The rearrangement uses TRBV10-3 and TRBJ2-2; 10 bases line up with TRBD2. Germline lookup yields CDR1 ENHRY and CDR2 SYGVKD. The CDR3 runs 18 residues. V was clipped by 8 bases and J by 0 bases; unmatched bases: 12. This chain's CDR3 is CAIGGAGGMIANTGELFF. The CDR3 nucleotides are TGTGCCATCGGCGGAGCGGGGGGGATGATCGCGAACACCGGGGAGCTGTTTTTT.

This chain connects TRBV11-2 to TRBJ1-1; the D gene is possibly TRBD1 (5 bases). This CDR3 has 14 amino acids. Trimming took 4 bases from V and 5 from J, leaving 14 bases between them. Germline V gives CDR1 SGHAT, CDR2 FQNNGV. CDR3 DNA: TGTGCCAGCAGCTATACAGACCAGGGAACTGAAGCTTTCTTT. Translation gives CASSYTDQGTEAFF.

The chain employs TRBV20-1 and TRBJ1-1; D is perhaps TRBD1 (5 bases). The CDR3 has 11 amino acids. V lost 4 bases and J lost 5, with 8 bases in between. The germline V gene has CDR1 DFQATT and CDR2 SNEGSKA (reference sequence). CDR3 DNA sequence: TGCAGTGCTACCTACAGGACTGAAGCTTTCTTT. It yields the protein CSATYRTEAFF.

The chain carries TRBV5-6 and TRBJ1-6, with TRBD1 as a possible D gene (6 bases). The germline V gene encodes CDR1 SGHDT and CDR2 YYEEEE. The CDR3 loop spans 18 amino acids. Trimming removed 0 bases from V and 3 bases from J, with 16 bases in between. CDR3 in amino acids: CASSLEMQGRDYNSPLHF. The CDR3 coding sequence is TGTGCCAGCAGCTTGGAAATGCAGGGGCGTGACTATAATTCACCCCTCCACTTT.

This chain links TRBV19 with TRBJ2-7; 7 positions match TRBD1. This CDR3 spans 14 amino acids. After removal of 3 bases from V and 5 bases from J, the junction contained 7 bases not matched to a gene. The germline V gene encodes CDR1 LNHDA and CDR2 SQIVND (reference sequence). The CDR3 DNA reads as TGTGCCAGTAGTATGGCCGTCACAGGGGACGAGCAGTACTTC. Amino acids: CASSMAVTGDEQYF.

The chain joins TRBV25-1 to TRBJ2-3; TRBD1 agrees at 9 bases. With 3 bases clipped from V and 5 bases from J, the junction kept 3 bases outside the gene matches. The germline V gene has CDR1 MGHDK and CDR2 SYGVNS. The CDR3 covers 14 residues. CDR3 coding DNA: TGTGCCAGCAGTGAGATGGACAGGGGAGATACGCAGTATTTT. Its protein product is CASSEMDRGDTQYF.

In its sample, this clone was seen a few times. The chain links TRBV7-2 to TRBJ1-1; D remains ambiguous. The CDR3 totals 13 residues. V was trimmed by 2 bases and J by 1 base, leaving 5 bases between them. Germline assignment: CDR1 SGHTA and CDR2 FQGNSA. CDR3 nucleotides: TGTGCCAGCAGCTTACAGCCGAACACTGAAGCTTTCTTT. Translating it yields CASSLQPNTEAFF.